This is a list of T cell receptor beta chains from one sample in a study of blood T cell repertoires in COVID-19. Produced via immunoSEQ multiplex PCR; TCRdb's table is partial and in-frame only. The data show 220,000 or so clones, 86% seen once. Input material: peripheral blood. Every receptor here comes from a woman aged 45-65 years with COVID-19, enrolled during active disease. CDR3s include the opening cysteine and the closing phenylalanine or tryptophan. The D gene is left open where the match is weak. Some rows have no size entry. The others give once, few or many, or a class for an expanded clone.

CDR3,DNA,J,V,size,D
CASSEGRALRGYTF,TGTGCCAGCAGTGAAGGCAGGGCCTTAAGGGGCTACACCTTC,TRBJ1-2,TRBV6-1,.,.
CASSQDHTLSSYNEQFF,TGTGCCAGCAGCCAAGATCATACCTTGAGCTCCTACAATGAGCAGTTCTTC,TRBJ2-1,TRBV4-2,.,.
CASRGPDSLYYEQYF,TGTGCCAGCAGGGGGCCGGACAGCCTTTACTACGAGCAGTACTTC,TRBJ2-7,TRBV7-9,.,.
CASSFTSSVTDTQYF,TGTGCCAGCAGTTTCACTAGCAGCGTCACAGATACGCAGTATTTT,TRBJ2-3,TRBV6-5,.,.
CASSPTGYYYEQYF,TGTGCCAGCAGCCCGACAGGGTATTACTACGAGCAGTACTTC,TRBJ2-7,TRBV6-5,.,TRBD1
CAWMRSGYTDTQYF,TGTGCCTGGATGAGGAGCGGGTACACAGATACGCAGTATTTT,TRBJ2-3,TRBV30,.,.
CASREGVEETQYF,TGCGCCAGCAGAGAGGGGGTCGAAGAGACCCAGTACTTC,TRBJ2-5,TRBV5-1,.,.
CASTPGQGRGTDTQYF,TGTGCCAGCACCCCGGGACAGGGTAGGGGGACAGATACGCAGTATTTT,TRBJ2-3,TRBV7-2,.,TRBD1
CASSLTSWEKLFF,TGTGCCAGCAGTTTGACAAGCTGGGAAAAACTGTTTTTT,TRBJ1-4,TRBV25-1,.,.
CASGLPLRDTDTQYF,TGTGCTAGTGGTCTCCCGCTTCGAGACACAGATACGCAGTATTTT,TRBJ2-3,TRBV12-5,.,.
CASSLRLSYEQYF,TGTGCCAGCAGCTTGCGACTTTCCTACGAGCAGTACTTC,TRBJ2-7,TRBV5-6,.,.
CASSRTGTHPWNQPQHF,TGTGCCAGCAGCAGGACAGGGACCCACCCTTGGAATCAGCCCCAGCATTTT,TRBJ1-5,TRBV5-8,.,TRBD1
CASSLGRRGSPLHF,TGTGCCAGCAGCTTAGGTAGGAGGGGCTCACCCCTCCACTTT,TRBJ1-6,TRBV7-8,once,.
CASSMAGGGTEAFF,TGCGCCAGCAGTATGGCAGGGGGAGGCACTGAAGCTTTCTTT,TRBJ1-1,TRBV5-1,.,TRBD1
CASSTRSSGNEKLFF,TGCGCCAGCAGCACTCGAAGTAGTGGTAATGAAAAACTGTTTTTT,TRBJ1-4,TRBV5-1,few,.
CASSLEGAVYTEAFF,TGCGCCAGCAGCTTGGAGGGGGCCGTTTACACTGAAGCTTTCTTT,TRBJ1-1,TRBV5-1,.,TRBD1
CASSKGQSYGYTF,TGTGCCAGCAGTAAGGGACAGAGCTATGGCTACACCTTC,TRBJ1-2,TRBV27,.,TRBD1
CASSLAPFGELFF,TGTGCCAGCAGTTTGGCCCCGTTCGGGGAGCTGTTTTTT,TRBJ2-2,TRBV12-3/TRBV12-4,.,.
CASGRTSGGAGEQFF,TGTGCTAGTGGGCGGACTAGCGGGGGGGCTGGAGAGCAGTTCTTC,TRBJ2-1,TRBV12-5,.,TRBD2
CAWSDRQVYQPQHF,TGTGCCTGGAGTGACCGACAGGTGTATCAGCCCCAGCATTTT,TRBJ1-5,TRBV30,.,.
CASRGQGDTEAFF,TGCGCCAGCAGAGGCCAGGGTGACACTGAAGCTTTCTTT,TRBJ1-1,TRBV4-1,.,.
CASSSAEAQETQYF,TGCGCCAGCAGCAGTGCGGAAGCCCAAGAGACCCAGTACTTC,TRBJ2-5,TRBV5-1,.,.
CASSSSGTLNQPQHF,TGTGCCAGCAGTTCCTCCGGGACATTGAATCAGCCCCAGCATTTT,TRBJ1-5,TRBV28,.,.
CASSSARGPKFF,TGTGCCAGCAGCTCAGCTCGAGGGCCTAAGTTCTTC,TRBJ2-1,TRBV13,once,.
CASSVDRSRAGELFF,TGTGCCAGTAGCGTAGACAGGAGTCGAGCCGGGGAGCTGTTTTTT,TRBJ2-2,TRBV19,.,.
CAWSLGRGGQETQYF,TGTGCCTGGAGTTTAGGTCGGGGGGGCCAAGAGACCCAGTACTTC,TRBJ2-5,TRBV30,.,TRBD2
CASSPGGSSYTDTQYF,TGTGCCAGTAGTCCCGGTGGTAGCTCCTACACAGATACGCAGTATTTT,TRBJ2-3,TRBV19,.,.
CASTPGTGLNTEAFF,TGTGCCAGCACCCCCGGGACAGGATTGAACACTGAAGCTTTCTTT,TRBJ1-1,TRBV13,.,TRBD1
CASSLRTLGGDSPLHF,TGTGCCAGCAGCCTACGGACTCTAGGAGGAGATTCACCCCTCCACTTT,TRBJ1-6,TRBV11-2,.,.
CASSPRTGTEAFF,TGTGCCAGCAGCCCTCGGACGGGGACTGAAGCTTTCTTT,TRBJ1-1,TRBV11-3,.,.
CASTSYTEAFF,TGTGCCAGCACGTCCTACACTGAAGCTTTCTTT,TRBJ1-1,TRBV12-3/TRBV12-4,.,.
CASSESNAGGYEQYF,TGCGCCAGCAGTGAGTCGAATGCAGGTGGATACGAGCAGTACTTC,TRBJ2-7,TRBV10-2,once,.
CAISEAAEGRGKLFF,TGTGCCATCAGTGAGGCAGCGGAAGGGAGGGGAAAACTGTTTTTT,TRBJ1-4,TRBV10-3,.,.
CASSQVGAGNTEAFF,TGTGCCAGCAGCCAAGTGGGGGCTGGGAACACTGAAGCTTTCTTT,TRBJ1-1,TRBV3-1/TRBV3-2,.,.
CASSPSGQGRNSPLHF,TGTGCCAGCAGCCCCTCTGGACAGGGGAGAAATTCACCCCTCCACTTT,TRBJ1-6,TRBV13,.,TRBD1
CASSYLPGTGTYEQYF,TGTGCCAGCAGTTATCTACCCGGGACAGGGACCTACGAGCAGTACTTC,TRBJ2-7,TRBV27,.,TRBD1
CASSQFRRLAGRSSTDTQYF,TGTGCCAGCAGCCAATTCCGCAGACTAGCGGGGAGATCTAGCACAGATACGCAGTATTTT,TRBJ2-3,TRBV3-1/TRBV3-2,.,TRBD2
CASSLRGAGGRDTQYF,TGTGCCAGCAGCTTAAGAGGAGCGGGGGGTAGGGATACGCAGTATTTT,TRBJ2-3,TRBV5-6,.,TRBD2
CASSLAGTTGGQSYTF,TGCGCCAGCAGCTTGGCGGGAACGACAGGGGGTCAGAGCTACACCTTC,TRBJ1-2,TRBV5-1,.,TRBD1
CASSLAGQGSNQPQHF,TGTGCCAGCAGCTTAGCGGGACAGGGTAGCAATCAGCCCCAGCATTTT,TRBJ1-5,TRBV7-9,.,TRBD1
CASSLVLGGIGETQYF,TGTGCCAGCAGCTTAGTTCTCGGGGGGATTGGAGAGACCCAGTACTTC,TRBJ2-5,TRBV11-1,.,TRBD2
CASSRPGQGNYGYTF,TGTGCCAGCAGCAGACCGGGACAGGGAAACTATGGCTACACCTTC,TRBJ1-2,TRBV5-6,.,TRBD1
CASSDSTLIRQDNQPQHF,TGTGCCAGCAGTGACTCAACCCTCATTAGACAGGACAATCAGCCCCAGCATTTT,TRBJ1-5,TRBV6-4,.,.
CASSLVYPVDEQFF,TGTGCCAGCAGCTTAGTATACCCGGTCGATGAGCAGTTCTTC,TRBJ2-1,TRBV13,.,.
CASSPPGAGQGAYEQFF,TGCGCCAGCAGTCCACCGGGAGCGGGACAGGGGGCGTATGAGCAGTTCTTC,TRBJ2-1,TRBV23-1,.,TRBD1
CASSLRSVRVQHF,TGTGCCAGCAGCTTACGTTCAGTTCGGGTCCAGCATTTT,TRBJ1-5,TRBV5-8,.,.
CASSQDEGRLGTEAFF,TGCGCCAGCAGCCAAGACGAGGGGAGGCTGGGCACTGAAGCTTTCTTT,TRBJ1-1,TRBV4-1,.,.
CATSDGDRGYNQPQHF,TGTGCCACCAGTGATGGGGACAGGGGTTACAATCAGCCCCAGCATTTT,TRBJ1-5,TRBV24-1,.,TRBD1
CASSPTSGSSYNEQFF,TGTGCCAGCAGTCCAACTAGCGGGTCCTCCTACAATGAGCAGTTCTTC,TRBJ2-1,TRBV7-3,few,TRBD2
CASGDRHYGYTF,TGTGCCAGCGGGGACAGACACTATGGCTACACCTTC,TRBJ1-2,TRBV6-5,.,TRBD1
CASIPDTSTDTQYF,TGTGCCAGCATTCCCGACACTAGCACAGATACGCAGTATTTT,TRBJ2-3,TRBV7-6,.,.
CASSLRQGGDTQYF,TGTGCCAGCAGTCTCCGACAGGGGGGAGATACGCAGTATTTT,TRBJ2-3,TRBV6-6,.,TRBD1
CASSPLAGGTKNGELFF,TGTGCCAGCAGCCCTTTAGCGGGGGGGACAAAAAACGGGGAGCTGTTTTTT,TRBJ2-2,TRBV7-8,.,TRBD2
CASSNIAGGSTDTQYF,TGTGCCAGCAGCAACATCGCGGGGGGTAGCACAGATACGCAGTATTTT,TRBJ2-3,TRBV5-5,once,TRBD2
CASSPEFGQNYEQYF,TGTGCCAGCTCACCCGAGTTCGGACAGAACTACGAGCAGTACTTC,TRBJ2-7,TRBV18,.,.
CASSLGLGSDTQYF,TGCGCCAGCAGCTTGGGGCTAGGCTCAGATACGCAGTATTTT,TRBJ2-3,TRBV5-1,.,.
CASSQVDRVNNEQFF,TGCGCCAGCAGCCAAGTGGACAGGGTTAACAATGAGCAGTTCTTC,TRBJ2-1,TRBV4-1,.,TRBD1
CASSLGRSSYNSPLHF,TGTGCCAGCAGCTTAGGGAGGAGCTCCTATAATTCACCCCTCCACTTT,TRBJ1-6,TRBV11-3,.,.
CASNSGNTEAFF,TGTGCCAGTAACTCGGGGAACACTGAAGCTTTCTTT,TRBJ1-1,TRBV19,once,.
CASSFPGQGYEQYF,TGTGCCAGCAGCTTCCCGGGACAGGGTTACGAGCAGTACTTC,TRBJ2-7,TRBV5-6,.,TRBD1